This TCR beta chain appears in the sequencing data of a study of blood T cell repertoires in COVID-19. Germline CDR1 reads LNHDA; CDR2 reads SQIVND (reference sequence). V shed 9 bases, J shed 8 bases, and the junction held 13 bases outside the gene matches. The CDR3 length is 16 residues. Method: immunoSEQ multiplex PCR; TCRdb's copy keeps in-frame clones and lacks some. The sample includes around 130,000 clones, around four fifths seen only once; the top ten take around an eighth. The sequence was collected from a human donor in a cohort sampled during active COVID-19. The chain recombines TRBV19 with TRBJ2-1; the match to TRBD2 covers 13 bases. Sequenced: peripheral blood. CDR3 in amino acids: CASSRPGLAGLDEQFF. CDR3 nucleotides: TGTGCCAGCAGCCGTCCGGGACTAGCGGGGCTCGATGAGCAGTTCTTC.